One sample yielded the 4 T cell receptor beta chains listed below, sequenced in a study of CD8 T cells in Susac syndrome. RNA, at about 0.45 to 1 ug, was reverse transcribed with random hexamers. TCRdb used MiXCR to reprocess the immunoSEQ multiplex PCR reads, holding one entry per CDR3 protein. The top ten hold around 0.072% of the sample, which has some 260,000 distinct CDR3 sequences, roughly 95% seen once. Sequencing was done on a sample of CD4+ T cells from PBMCs. All receptors derive from a human donor with multiple sclerosis.

This clonotype was counted once. The chain uses TRBV20-1 and TRBJ1-1; D gene ambiguous. The V gene lost 7 bases and the J gene lost 6 bases, with 18 bases spanning the gap. The germline V gene has CDR1 DFQATT and CDR2 SNEGSKA (reference sequence). There are 13 residues in the CDR3. The CDR3 is CSVVDREPPEAFF. CDR3 DNA: TGCAGTGTGGTGGATAGGGAACCGCCTGAAGCTTTCTTT.

The chain employs TRBV9 and TRBJ2-3; 9 positions match TRBD2. The CDR3 totals 15 residues. In germline, CDR1 is SGDLS, CDR2 YYNGEE. With 3 bases clipped from V and 7 bases from J, the junction kept 9 bases outside the gene matches. CDR3 sequence reads: CASSAGLATTHTQYF. DNA for the CDR3: TGTGCCAGCAGCGCAGGACTAGCGACGACCCATACGCAGTATTTT.

J is TRBJ2-1 and V is TRBV2, with unresolved D. The CDR3 runs to 13 residues. Trimming shortened V by 1 base and J by 9 bases, and 10 bases separated the two germline ends. The germline CDR1 and CDR2 sequences are SNHLY and FYNNEI. DNA for the CDR3: TGTGCCAGCAGTGAAGGACTTCTAATTGAGCAGTTCTTC. Translation gives CASSEGLLIEQFF. The entire variable domain, with the rest obtained from reference TRBV2 and TRBJ2-1, is as follows: EPEVTQTPSHQVTQMGQEVILRCVPISNHLYFYWYRQILGQKVEFLVSFYNNEISEKSEIFDDQFSVERPDGSNFTLKIRSTKLEDSAMYFCASSEGLLIEQFFGPGTRLTVL.

The gene calls are TRBV19 and TRBJ1-6; no clear D gene. The V gene lost 9 bases and the J gene lost 0 bases, with 6 bases spanning the gap. CDR3 length: 13 residues. Germline V lookup: CDR1 LNHDA, CDR2 SQIVND (reference sequence). The DNA for the CDR3 is TGTGCCAGCGGGAGCTCCTATAATTCACCCCTCCACTTT. Protein product: CASGSSYNSPLHF.